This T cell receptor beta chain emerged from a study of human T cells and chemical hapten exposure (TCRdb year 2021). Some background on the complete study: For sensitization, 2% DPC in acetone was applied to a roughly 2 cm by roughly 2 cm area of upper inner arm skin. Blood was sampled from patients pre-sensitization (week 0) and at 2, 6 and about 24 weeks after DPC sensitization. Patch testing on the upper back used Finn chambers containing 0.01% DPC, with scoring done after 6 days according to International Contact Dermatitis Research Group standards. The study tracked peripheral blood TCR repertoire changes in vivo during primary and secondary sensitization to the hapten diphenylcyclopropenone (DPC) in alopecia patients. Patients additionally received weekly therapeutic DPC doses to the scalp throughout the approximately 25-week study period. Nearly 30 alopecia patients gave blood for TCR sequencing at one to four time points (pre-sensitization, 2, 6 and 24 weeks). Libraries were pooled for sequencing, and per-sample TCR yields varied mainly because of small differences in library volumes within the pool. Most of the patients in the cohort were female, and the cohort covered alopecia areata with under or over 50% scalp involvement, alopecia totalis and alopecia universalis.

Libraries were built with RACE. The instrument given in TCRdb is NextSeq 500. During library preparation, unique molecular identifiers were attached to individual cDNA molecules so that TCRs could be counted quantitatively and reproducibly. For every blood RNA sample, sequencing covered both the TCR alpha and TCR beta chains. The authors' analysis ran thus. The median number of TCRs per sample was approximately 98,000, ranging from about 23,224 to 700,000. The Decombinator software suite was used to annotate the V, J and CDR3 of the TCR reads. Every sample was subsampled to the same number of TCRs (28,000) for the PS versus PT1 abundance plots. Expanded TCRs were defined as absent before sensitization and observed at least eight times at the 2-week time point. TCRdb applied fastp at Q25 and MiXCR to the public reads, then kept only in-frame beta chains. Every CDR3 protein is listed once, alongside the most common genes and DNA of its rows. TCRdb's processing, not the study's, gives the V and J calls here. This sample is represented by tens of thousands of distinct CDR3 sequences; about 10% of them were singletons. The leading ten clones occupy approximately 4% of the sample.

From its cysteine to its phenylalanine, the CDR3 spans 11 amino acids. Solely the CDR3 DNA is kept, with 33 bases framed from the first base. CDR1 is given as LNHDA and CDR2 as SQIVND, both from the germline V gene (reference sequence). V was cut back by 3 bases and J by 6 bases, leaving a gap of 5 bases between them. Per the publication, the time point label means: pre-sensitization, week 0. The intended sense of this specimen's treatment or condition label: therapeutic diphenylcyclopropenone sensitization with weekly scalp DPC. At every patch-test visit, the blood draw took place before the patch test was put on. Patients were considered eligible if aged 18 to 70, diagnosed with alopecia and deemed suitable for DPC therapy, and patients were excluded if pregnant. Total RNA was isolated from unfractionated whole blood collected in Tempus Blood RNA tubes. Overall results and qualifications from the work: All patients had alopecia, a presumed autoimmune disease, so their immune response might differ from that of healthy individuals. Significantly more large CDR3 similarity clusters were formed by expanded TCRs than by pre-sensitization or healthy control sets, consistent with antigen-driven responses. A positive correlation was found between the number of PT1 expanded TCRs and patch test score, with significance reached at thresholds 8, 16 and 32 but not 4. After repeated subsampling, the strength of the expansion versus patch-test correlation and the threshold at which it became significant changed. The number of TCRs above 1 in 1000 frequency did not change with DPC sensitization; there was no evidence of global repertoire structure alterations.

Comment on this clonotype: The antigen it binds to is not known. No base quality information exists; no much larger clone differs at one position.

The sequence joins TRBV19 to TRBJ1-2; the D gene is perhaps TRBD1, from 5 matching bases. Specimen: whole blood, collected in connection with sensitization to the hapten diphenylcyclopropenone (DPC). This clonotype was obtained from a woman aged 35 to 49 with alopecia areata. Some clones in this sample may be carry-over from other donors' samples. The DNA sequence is TGTGCCAGTAGTATGACAGATGGCTACACCTTC. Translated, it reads CASSMTDGYTF. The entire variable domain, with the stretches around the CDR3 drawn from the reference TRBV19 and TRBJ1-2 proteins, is DGGITQSPKYLFRKEGQNVTLSCEQNLNHDAMYWYRQDPGQGLRLIYYSQIVNDFQKGDIAEGYSVSREKKESFPLTVTSAQKNPTAFYLCASSMTDGYTFGSGTRLTVV.